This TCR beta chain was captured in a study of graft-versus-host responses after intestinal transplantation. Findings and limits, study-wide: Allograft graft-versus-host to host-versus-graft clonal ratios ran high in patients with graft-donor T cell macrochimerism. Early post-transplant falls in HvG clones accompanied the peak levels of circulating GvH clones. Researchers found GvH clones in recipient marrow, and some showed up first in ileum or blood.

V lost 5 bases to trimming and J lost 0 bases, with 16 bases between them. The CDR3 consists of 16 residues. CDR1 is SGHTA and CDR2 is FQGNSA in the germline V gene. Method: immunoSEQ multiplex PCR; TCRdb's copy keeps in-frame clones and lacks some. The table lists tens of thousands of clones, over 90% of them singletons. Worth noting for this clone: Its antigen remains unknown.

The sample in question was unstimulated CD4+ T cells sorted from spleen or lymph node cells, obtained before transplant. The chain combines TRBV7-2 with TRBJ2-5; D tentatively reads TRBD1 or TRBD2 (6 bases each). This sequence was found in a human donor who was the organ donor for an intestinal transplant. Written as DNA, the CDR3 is TGTGCCAGCAGCGAGGGGGGATTGACGTACCAAGAGACCCAGTACTTC. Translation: CASSEGGLTYQETQYF.